These 26 T cell receptor beta chains were all obtained from the same sample, sequenced in a study of blood T cells in healthy people across ages. Sample-barcoded 5' priming and a J-beta primer mix drove a second PCR of roughly 6 to 12 cycles. Each CDR3 protein is one row after TCRdb ran MiXCR on the 5' RACE reads. Of under 1 million distinct CDR3 sequences listed, around 42% are singletons. The sequencing input was blood. These receptors all stem from a man aged 60 to 69 in good health.

The DNA for the CDR3 is TGTGCCAGCAGGAGGGCGAGTCAGCCCCAGCATTTT. This sequence encodes CASRRASQPQHF. This rearrangement joins TRBV12-3 or TRBV12-4 to TRBJ1-5; D is unclear. The CDR3 loop spans 12 amino acids. The germline V and J ends were trimmed by 6 bases and 6 bases, with 9 bases remaining between them.

This clonotype was picked up a small number of times. The chain uses TRBV4-3 and TRBJ2-6, with D unclear. This CDR3 has 16 amino acids. V gave up 0 bases and J gave up 0 bases, with 6 bases separating them. The germline V gene encodes CDR1 LGHNA and CDR2 YSLEER. The CDR3 DNA reads as TGCGCCAGCAGCCAAGATATAGGCTCTGGGGCCAACGTCCTGACTTTC. This translates into CASSQDIGSGANVLTF.

This clonotype occurred many times. The chain recombines TRBV5-1 with TRBJ1-2; the match to TRBD1 covers 10 bases. Unmatched junction bases numbered 2, after V lost 3 bases and J lost 6 bases. The CDR3 runs 13 residues. Germline CDR1 reads SGHRS; CDR2 reads YFSETQ. The CDR3 sequence is CASSSGTGDGYTF. The CDR3, as DNA: TGCGCCAGCAGCTCCGGGACAGGGGATGGCTACACCTTC. Drawing the rest from reference TRBV5-1 and TRBJ1-2, the complete variable domain is KAGVTQTPRYLIKTRGQQVTLSCSPISGHRSVSWYQQTPGQGLQFLFEYFSETQRNKGNFPGRFSGRQFSNSRSEMNVSTLELGDSALYLCASSSGTGDGYTFGSGTRLTVV.

In its sample, this clonotype was seen a few times. The chain has TRBV5-1 and TRBJ2-7; 11 nucleotides match TRBD2. The length of the CDR3 is 14 residues. Germline CDR1 and CDR2: SGHRS and YFSETQ. V shed 4 bases, J shed 3 bases, and the junction held 3 bases outside the gene matches. CDR3 region: CASSPGLADYEQYF. CDR3 in DNA: TGCGCCAGCAGCCCGGGACTAGCGGACTACGAGCAGTACTTC.

This clonotype was seen a few times. This chain connects TRBV6-2 or TRBV6-3 to TRBJ1-2; D call uncertain. The CDR3 consists of 14 residues. From germline, CDR1 is MNHEY and CDR2 SVGEGT. Trimming took 7 bases from V and 1 from J, leaving 13 bases between them. CDR3 in DNA: TGTGCCAGCATCAACATCGGGCTTAACTATGGCTACACCTTC. This codes for CASINIGLNYGYTF.

The V call is TRBV20-1, the J call TRBJ2-4, with 13 positions matching TRBD2. Per the germline V gene, CDR1 is DFQATT and CDR2 is SNEGSKA (reference sequence). The ends lost 5 bases at V and 0 bases at J; junction bases unmatched: 4. This CDR3 spans 16 amino acids. The CDR3 here is CSAWTSGGLAKNIQYF. CDR3 bases: TGCAGTGCTTGGACTAGCGGGGGCTTAGCCAAAAACATTCAGTACTTC.

This clonotype was counted a few times. This sequence joins TRBV7-2 and TRBJ2-7; D ambiguous. The germline gives CDR1 SGHTA, CDR2 FQGNSA. Trimming pared 1 base from V and 2 bases from J, leaving 12 bases between. CDR3 length: 15 residues. In DNA, the CDR3 is TGTGCCAGCAGCTTAGGCGGAACCTTAACCTACGAGCAGTACTTC. Protein: CASSLGGTLTYEQYF. The full variable domain, in which reference TRBV7-2 and TRBJ2-7 provide the parts outside the CDR3, is GAGVSQSPSNKVTEKGKDVELRCDPISGHTALYWYRQSLGQGLEFLIYFQGNSAPDKSGLPSDRFSAERTGGSVSTLTIQRTQQEDSAVYLCASSLGGTLTYEQYFGPGTRLTVT.

The chain recombines TRBV12-3 or TRBV12-4 with TRBJ2-2; 7 bases match TRBD1. CDR3 length equals 15 residues. The V gene end was trimmed by 8 bases and the J gene end by 0 bases; junction bases not matched to a gene: 6. The CDR3 sequence is CASGLTGANTGELFF. CDR3 nucleotides: TGTGCCAGCGGACTTACAGGGGCGAACACCGGGGAGCTGTTTTTT.

The V and J genes are TRBV3-1 and TRBJ2-5; TRBD1 matches at 8 bases. CDR1 LGHDT and CDR2 YNNKEL come from the germline V gene (reference sequence). This CDR3 spans 16 amino acids. V gave up 2 bases and J gave up 5 bases; unmatched junction bases: 10. The chain's CDR3 is CASSQTQGAQWETQYF. The CDR3 DNA sequence: TGTGCCAGCAGCCAAACTCAGGGGGCCCAGTGGGAGACCCAGTACTTC.

The chain joins TRBV6-5 to TRBJ2-6; D possibly uses TRBD1 or TRBD2 (6 bases each). The CDR3 is 15 residues long. The V gene's germline CDR1 is MNHEY and CDR2 SVGAGI. Trimming stripped 5 bases from V and 4 bases from J, with 12 bases between. CDR3 in DNA: TGTGCCAGCAGTCGCAGAGGGGGGGGGGCCAACGTCCTGACTTTC. Its protein product is CASSRRGGGANVLTF.

The genes are TRBV10-2 and TRBJ2-1; 10 nucleotides line up with TRBD2. Losses at the gene ends were 0 bases for V and 5 bases for J; bases not matched to a gene: 13. The CDR3 sequence is 19 residues long. CDR1 is WSHSY, CDR2 SAAADI, per germline. CDR3 residues: CASSESGPLAGAPHNEQFF. The DNA for the CDR3 is TGCGCCAGCAGTGAGTCGGGTCCCCTAGCGGGGGCCCCCCACAATGAGCAGTTCTTC.

The rearrangement links TRBV29-1 to TRBJ2-7, with D unclear. The CDR3 has 14 amino acids. Germline V gene sequence: CDR1 SQVTM, CDR2 ANQGSEA. V was trimmed by 4 bases and J by 4 bases, leaving 17 bases between them. The CDR3 region has the DNA TGCAGCGTTGGGGGAACGGCAAGTATGTACGAGCAGTACTTC. This encodes CSVGGTASMYEQYF.

The CDR3 DNA reads TGTGCCAGCAGTTTAGGCTGGGACACTGAAGCTTTCTTT. Protein sequence: CASSLGWDTEAFF. This chain connects TRBV12-3 or TRBV12-4 to TRBJ1-1, with D hard to call. The CDR3 sequence is 13 residues long. Between the trimmed V and J ends, which lost 1 base and 3 bases, there was a span of 6 bases.

To note about this clonotype: It is likely a read error, because the conserved phenylalanine at the end of the CDR3 is missing. The rearrangement joins TRBV20-1 to TRBJ2-7, with 8 bases identical to TRBD1. Germline trimming cut 7 bases from V and 4 bases from J; bases unmatched to any gene: 15. The germline V gene encodes CDR1 DFQATT and CDR2 SNEGSKA (reference sequence). CDR3 size: 15 residues. In DNA, the CDR3 is TGCAGTGTGGCCCCCCCACAGGGGGGTTCGTACGAGCAGTACTTA. It yields the protein CSVAPPQGGSYEQYL.

The chain has TRBV6-5 and TRBJ2-2, with 8 bases lining up with TRBD1. V was pared by 7 bases and J by 5 bases, with 3 bases of the junction left unmatched. CDR1 and CDR2 (germline): MNHEY, SVGAGI. This CDR3 is built from 13 residues. The CDR3 region has the DNA TGTGCCAGCATGAGACAGGGGACCGGGGAGCTGTTTTTT. Amino acid sequence: CASMRQGTGELFF.

This clonotype was observed a handful of times. This chain connects TRBV6-5 to TRBJ1-2; D is possibly TRBD1 (6 bases). The V gene lost 8 bases and the J gene lost 8 bases, with 15 bases spanning the gap. This CDR3 is 12 amino acids long. Germline lookup yields CDR1 MNHEY and CDR2 SVGAGI. This chain's CDR3 is CASSRGQGGYTF. The CDR3 nucleotides are TGTGCCAGCTCGCGGGGGCAAGGCGGCTACACCTTC.

The rearrangement links TRBV7-2 to TRBJ2-2; D possibly corresponds to TRBD2 (5 bases). Germline CDR1 SGHTA, CDR2 FQGNSA. The V end was cut by 7 bases, the J end by 0 bases, with 15 bases between. The CDR3 has 16 residues. In DNA form, the CDR3 reads TGTGCCAGCACCCAAAGGGTCGGGACGAACACCGGGGAGCTGTTTTTT. As protein: CASTQRVGTNTGELFF.

The chain carries TRBV29-1 and TRBJ2-1; 13 nucleotides align to TRBD2. Germline V gene data show CDR1 as SQVTM and CDR2 as ANQGSEA. This CDR3 spans 14 amino acids. Trimming removed 7 bases from V and 4 bases from J; junction bases left unmatched: 4. In nucleotides, the CDR3 is TGCAGCGCTGGACTAGCGGGAGAGTACAATGAGCAGTTCTTC. Its translation: CSAGLAGEYNEQFF.

In its sample, this clonotype was seen a few times. V gene TRBV7-2 combines with J gene TRBJ2-1, with 12 bases fitting TRBD2. The junction had 7 bases not matched to a gene; V was cut back by 6 bases and J by 7 bases. CDR1 and CDR2 (germline): SGHTA, FQGNSA. The length of the CDR3 is 15 residues. The CDR3, as DNA: TGTGCCAGCAGACCCCCTAGCGGGGGGGTTAATGAGCAGTTCTTC. This gives the protein CASRPPSGGVNEQFF.

This clonotype came up a few times. V and J are TRBV27 and TRBJ2-7; D not certain. CDR1 and CDR2 from the germline V gene are MNHEY and SMNVEV (reference sequence). Trimming stripped 0 bases from V and 3 bases from J, with 12 bases between. The length of the CDR3 is 15 residues. CDR3 sequence: CASSLSSPPNYEQYF. In DNA form, the CDR3 reads TGTGCCAGCAGTTTATCCAGTCCCCCGAACTACGAGCAGTACTTC.

The V call is TRBV9, the J call TRBJ2-3; unclear D gene. The V gene's germline CDR1 is SGDLS and CDR2 YYNGEE. The CDR3 has 15 amino acids. V lost 0 bases and J 1 base, leaving 9 bases between the germline ends. This chain's CDR3 is CASSVGTPRTDTQYF. CDR3 in DNA: TGTGCCAGCAGCGTAGGTACACCCCGCACAGATACGCAGTATTTT.

At least ten counts were recorded for this clonotype. CDR3 sequence reads: CSVGETFQETQYF. For the CDR3, the DNA is TGCAGCGTTGGAGAGACATTTCAAGAGACCCAGTACTTC. The chain couples TRBV29-1 to TRBJ2-5; no clear D. Trimming left V 4 bases short and J 2 bases short, with 11 bases between. This CDR3 has 13 residues. Looked up from germline, CDR1 is SQVTM and CDR2 is ANQGSEA.

The chain uses TRBV6-5 and TRBJ1-6, with 10 nucleotides matching TRBD1. The trim removed 2 bases at V and 14 bases at J, leaving 3 bases unmatched. CDR3 length: 13 amino acids. Germline V gene sequence: CDR1 MNHEY, CDR2 SVGAGI. This chain's CDR3 is CASSYRTGGSLHF. Written as DNA, the CDR3 is TGTGCCAGCAGTTACAGGACAGGGGGTTCCCTCCACTTT.

The chain recombines TRBV29-1 with TRBJ2-5; D gene ambiguous. From germline, CDR1 is SQVTM and CDR2 ANQGSEA. CDR3 size: 12 residues. Between the trimmed V and J ends, which lost 3 bases and 2 bases, there was a span of 7 bases. CDR3 bases: TGCAGCGTTGACGTACGTCAAGAGACCCAGTACTTC. It translates to CSVDVRQETQYF.

This clonotype was seen only a few times. The J gene is TRBJ2-5, the V gene TRBV5-5, with D tentatively TRBD1 (6 bases). The DNA end is more similar to TRBJ2-7, so the J call may be wrong. This CDR3 contains 16 residues. Germline assignment: CDR1 SGHKS and CDR2 YYEKEE (reference sequence). Here the CDR3 reads CASSLRPQGVNYEQYF. CDR3 DNA sequence: TGTGCCAGCAGCTTGCGGCCACAGGGTGTAAACTACGAGCAGTACTTC.

This clonotype was picked up a small number of times. V gene TRBV6-1 combines with J gene TRBJ2-3, with 9 bases aligning to TRBD2. The CDR3 length is 14 residues. The junction had 3 bases not matched to a gene; V was cut back by 3 bases and J by 5 bases. Germline loops: CDR1 MNHNS, CDR2 SASEGT. CDR3 loop: CASSEGAGGDTQYF. The DNA of the CDR3 is TGTGCCAGCAGTGAGGGAGCGGGGGGAGATACGCAGTATTTT.